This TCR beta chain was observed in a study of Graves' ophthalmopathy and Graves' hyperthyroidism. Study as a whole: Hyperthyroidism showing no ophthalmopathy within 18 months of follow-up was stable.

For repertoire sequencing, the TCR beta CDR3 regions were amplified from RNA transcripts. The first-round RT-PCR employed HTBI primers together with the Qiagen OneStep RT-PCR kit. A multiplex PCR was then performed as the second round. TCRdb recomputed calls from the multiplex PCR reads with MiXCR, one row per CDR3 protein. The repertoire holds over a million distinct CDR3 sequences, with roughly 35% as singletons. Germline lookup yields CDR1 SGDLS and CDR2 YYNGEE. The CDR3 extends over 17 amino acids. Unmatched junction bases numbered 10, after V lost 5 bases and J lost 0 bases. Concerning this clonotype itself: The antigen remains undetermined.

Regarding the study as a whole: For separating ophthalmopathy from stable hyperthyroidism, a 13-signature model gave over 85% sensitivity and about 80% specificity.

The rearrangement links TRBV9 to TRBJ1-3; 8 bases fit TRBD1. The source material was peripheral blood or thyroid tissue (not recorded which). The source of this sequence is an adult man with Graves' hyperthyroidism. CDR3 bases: TGTGCCAGCAGTCCCCAACCCGGGACAGGCTCTGGAAACACCATATATTTT. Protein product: CASSPQPGTGSGNTIYF.